Presented here are 16 T cell receptor beta chains from one specimen sequenced in a study of T cell responses to AZD1222 COVID-19 vaccine. Produced via immunoSEQ multiplex PCR; TCRdb's table is partial and in-frame only. The sample gives about 120,000 clones, approximately 86% of which show up once; around 2.5% is in the top ten. Here the sequenced sample was peripheral blood, taken 28 days after the second AZD1222 dose. The receptors were gathered from an adult who received the AZD1222 COVID-19 vaccine.

The chain links TRBV12-3 or TRBV12-4 to TRBJ1-1; 7 positions match TRBD1. This CDR3 spans 13 amino acids. The V and J ends lost 2 bases and 6 bases, in that order; junction bases with no gene match: 3. The CDR3 DNA is TGTGCCAGCAGTTTATCGGGACAGTCTGAAGCTTTCTTT. Translating gives CASSLSGQSEAFF.

This clone has only a few counts. J is TRBJ1-6 and V is TRBV18; D possibly corresponds to TRBD1 (5 bases). Germline V gives CDR1 KGHSH, CDR2 LQKENI. The CDR3 totals 14 residues. The V and J ends lost 1 base and 7 bases respectively, with 8 bases between them. CDR3 in amino acids: CASSPQTVNSPLHF. In nucleotides, the CDR3 is TGTGCCAGCTCACCACAGACAGTAAATTCACCCCTCCACTTT.

The chain employs TRBV19 and TRBJ1-5, with 8 bases aligning to TRBD1. The CDR3 extends over 15 amino acids. Germline-derived CDR1 and CDR2 are LNHDA and SQIVND (reference sequence). After removal of 3 bases from V and 6 bases from J, the junction contained 7 bases not matched to a gene. For the CDR3, the DNA is TGTGCCAGTAGTATCGTAACAGGGGGGGGTCAGCCCCAGCATTTT. Translating it yields CASSIVTGGGQPQHF.

The gene calls are TRBV18 and TRBJ1-6; a possible D gene is TRBD1 (6 bases). This CDR3 has 17 residues. Germline V gives CDR1 KGHSH, CDR2 LQKENI. V was trimmed by 6 bases and J by 8 bases, leaving 23 bases between them. The chain's CDR3 is CASSRQVEGTRDSPLHF. CDR3 nucleotides: TGTGCCAGCTCCCGACAGGTTGAGGGGACGAGGGATTCACCCCTCCACTTT.

This sequence joins TRBV18 and TRBJ1-2, with D hard to call. The CDR3 loop spans 14 amino acids. Trimming cost V 0 bases and J 4 bases, with 9 bases left between them. CDR1 KGHSH and CDR2 LQKENI come from the germline V gene. CDR3 in DNA: TGTGCCAGCTCACCACCGGGCAGAATCTATGGCTACACCTTC. It yields the protein CASSPPGRIYGYTF.

J is TRBJ1-1 and V is TRBV28; a weak D match, TRBD1 (6 bases). Germline values: CDR1 MDHEN, CDR2 SYDVKM. Trimming took off 7 bases at V and 6 bases at J, with 21 bases between the two ends. The CDR3 has 15 residues. CDR3 amino acids: CASTTPGGPWAEAFF. In DNA, the CDR3 is TGTGCCAGCACCACCCCTGGGGGGCCTTGGGCTGAAGCTTTCTTT. The whole variable domain, remainder taken from reference TRBV28 and TRBJ1-1, is DVKVTQSSRYLVKRTGEKVFLECVQDMDHENMFWYRQDPGLGLRLIYFSYDVKMKEKGDIPEGYSVSREKKERFSLILESASTNQTSMYLCASTTPGGPWAEAFFGQGTRLTVV.

This clone was found once. The chain links TRBV6-6 to TRBJ1-2; 7 nucleotides line up with TRBD1. V shed 8 bases, J shed 5 bases, and the junction held 2 bases outside the gene matches. The CDR3 consists of 11 residues. The germline V gene has CDR1 MNHNY and CDR2 SVGAGI (reference sequence). CDR3 bases: TGTGCCAGCGGGACAGCGTATGGCTACACCTTC. Translating gives CASGTAYGYTF.

In its sample, this clone was seen a few times. Other DNA variants within this sample encode the same CDR3. The V call is TRBV10-3, the J call TRBJ2-7; D is perhaps TRBD2 (5 bases). The CDR3 runs 12 residues. V lost 3 bases to trimming and J lost 4 bases, with 7 bases between them. Per germline, CDR1 ENHRY and CDR2 SYGVKD. The CDR3 here is CAISESGYEQYF. As DNA, the CDR3 is TGTGCCATCAGTGAATCGGGGTACGAGCAGTACTTC.

This chain joins TRBV5-4 and TRBJ1-2; 7 bases are a match to TRBD1. CDR1 SGHNT and CDR2 YYREEE come from the germline V gene (reference sequence). The CDR3 has 14 residues. The V gene end was trimmed by 0 bases and the J gene end by 2 bases; junction bases not matched to a gene: 1. CDR3 amino acids: CASSLARGNYGYTF. CDR3 nucleotides: TGTGCCAGCAGCTTGGCCAGGGGGAACTATGGCTACACCTTC.

This rearrangement joins TRBV7-6 to TRBJ2-1; TRBD2 matches at 8 bases. The CDR3 spans 15 residues. Germline CDR1 and CDR2: SGHVS and FNYEAQ. The V segment lost 2 bases and the J segment 6 bases; nucleotides outside the gene matches: 6. In nucleotides, the CDR3 is TGTGCCAGCAGCTTACGGGGGGGCCCAATCAATGAGCAGTTCTTC. It is translated as CASSLRGGPINEQFF.

This clone turned up a few times. The V gene is TRBV12-3 or TRBV12-4, the J gene TRBJ1-4, with no clear D. Trimming took off 3 bases at V and 12 bases at J, with 8 bases between the two ends. The CDR3 consists of 11 residues. CDR3 region: CASSLSEELFF. The CDR3 DNA follows: TGTGCCAGCAGTTTGAGCGAGGAACTGTTTTTT.

The J gene is TRBJ1-6, the V gene TRBV6-1; D is unresolved. This CDR3 contains 15 residues. Trimming pared 4 bases from V and 0 bases from J, leaving 7 bases between. Germline V gene data show CDR1 as MNHNS and CDR2 as SASEGT. CDR3 region: CASSGDSSYNSPLHF. In DNA, the CDR3 is TGTGCCAGCAGTGGGGATAGCTCCTATAATTCACCCCTCCACTTT.

The J gene is TRBJ2-3, the V gene TRBV9; 9 positions agree with TRBD1. There are 15 residues in the CDR3. Unmatched junction bases numbered 6, after V lost 4 bases and J lost 3 bases. Per the germline V gene, CDR1 is SGDLS and CDR2 is YYNGEE. In DNA, the CDR3 is TGTGCCAGCAGCTTCGCCGGGACAGGGACAGATACGCAGTATTTT. Its protein is CASSFAGTGTDTQYF.

This clone has only one observation. CDR3 nucleotide sequence: TGTGCCAGCCACTTACAGGGGAGTGGGGCCAACGTCCTGACTTTC. Protein product: CASHLQGSGANVLTF. The V gene is TRBV6-5, the J gene TRBJ2-6, with 7 positions matching TRBD1. There are 15 residues in the CDR3. Germline values: CDR1 MNHEY, CDR2 SVGAGI. Germline trimming cut 8 bases from V and 3 bases from J; bases unmatched to any gene: 7.

This chain links TRBV15 with TRBJ1-2; unclear D gene. The V gene's germline CDR1 is LNHNV and CDR2 YYDKDF (reference sequence). V shed 4 bases and J shed 6 bases, with 15 bases lying between them. CDR3 length equals 14 residues. DNA of the CDR3: TGTGCCACCAGCATAACAGTTGGAACGCATGGCTACACCTTC. This sequence encodes CATSITVGTHGYTF.

The chain carries TRBV6-4 and TRBJ1-4; TRBD1 matches 8 bases. Germline CDR1 is MRHNA and CDR2 is SNTAGT. V shed 4 bases, J shed 8 bases, and the junction held 3 bases outside the gene matches. CDR3 length equals 13 residues. The CDR3 DNA is TGTGCCAGCAGTGCAGGGGGCGGCGAAAAACTGTTTTTT. This encodes CASSAGGGEKLFF.